The T cell receptor beta chain under discussion was sequenced for a study of shared clonotypes between healthy human individuals. Germline CDR1 is SGHNT and CDR2 is YYREEE (reference sequence). The CDR3 runs to 13 residues. The V and J ends lost 2 bases and 3 bases respectively, with 9 bases between them. Assay used: immunoSEQ multiplex PCR; TCRdb lists only in-frame clones, some missing. The repertoire holds 800,000 or so clones, with roughly 96% as singletons. This clone was seen a few times. Naive CD8 cells were CD45RO-negative, positively selected for CCR7, excluding terminally differentiated effector memory CD45RA+ cells.

The sequenced sample consisted of naive CD8+ T cells sorted from blood. The chain uses TRBV5-4 and TRBJ2-7, with a possible D match to TRBD1 (6 bases). This clonotype originated in a man aged 25-45 years in good health. This CDR3 is CASSLQGNYEQYF. In nucleotides, the CDR3 is TGTGCCAGCAGCTTACAGGGCAACTACGAGCAGTACTTC.